The T cell receptor (beta chain) described here comes from a study of blood T cell repertoires in COVID-19. Clones were read by immunoSEQ multiplex PCR, and TCRdb kept only the in-frame ones, dropping some. Of 45,000 or so clones listed, roughly 90% are singletons. Remarks on this clone: One end of the junction is discordant with germline, which a read error may explain.

The CDR3 has 15 residues. Germline V gene lookup returns CDR1 ENHRY and CDR2 SYGVKD. The source is an older man with acute or convalescent COVID-19. The chain links TRBV10-3 to TRBJ2-1, with 8 bases aligning to TRBD1. Sequences were obtained from peripheral blood. This chain's CDR3 is CAISPDRGPHNEQFF. In nucleotides, the CDR3 is TGTGCCATCAGTCCCGACAGGGGCCCCCACAATGAACAGTTCTTC.